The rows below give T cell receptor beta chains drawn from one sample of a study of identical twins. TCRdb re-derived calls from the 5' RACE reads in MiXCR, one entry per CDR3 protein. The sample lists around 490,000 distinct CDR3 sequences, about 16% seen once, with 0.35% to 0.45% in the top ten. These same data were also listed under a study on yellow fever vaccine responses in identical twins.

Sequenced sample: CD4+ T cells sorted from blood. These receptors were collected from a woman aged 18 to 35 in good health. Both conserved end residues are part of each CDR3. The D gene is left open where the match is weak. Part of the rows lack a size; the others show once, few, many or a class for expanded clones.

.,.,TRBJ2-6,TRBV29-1,TGCAGCGTTAAGACTGGGGCCAACGTCCTGACTTTC,CSVKTGANVLTF
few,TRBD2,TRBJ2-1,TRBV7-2,TGTGCCAGCAGCCCCCTGGGACTAATTTCCAACAATGAGCAGTTCTTC,CASSPLGLISNNEQFF
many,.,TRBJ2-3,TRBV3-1,TGTGCCAGCAGCCCCCGGGACGGAAGGGATACGCAGTATTTT,CASSPRDGRDTQYF
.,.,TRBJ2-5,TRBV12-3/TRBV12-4,TGTGCCAGCAGTTTATCGGGCCCACCGGTGACCCAGTACTTC,CASSLSGPPVTQYF
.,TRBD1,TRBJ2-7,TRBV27,TGTGCCAGCAGTTTCGGTCTCTCTAGACAGGGAGACTCCTACGAGCAGTACTTC,CASSFGLSRQGDSYEQYF
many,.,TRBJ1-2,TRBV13,TGTGCCAGCAGCCCCCTCGGGTATGGCTACACCTTC,CASSPLGYGYTF
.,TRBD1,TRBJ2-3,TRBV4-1,TGCGCCAGCAGCCAAGTTGTCGGGACAGGGAGTCTAAGCACAGATACGCAGTATTTT,CASSQVVGTGSLSTDTQYF
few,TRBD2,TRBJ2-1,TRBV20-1,TGCAGTGCTAGCGGGAGGGCCTGGGAGCAGTTCTTC,CSASGRAWEQFF
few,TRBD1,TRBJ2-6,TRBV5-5,TGTGCCAGCAGCTTCATACAGGGGGCTGGGGCCAACGTCCTGACTTTC,CASSFIQGAGANVLTF
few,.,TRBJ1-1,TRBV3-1,TGTGCCAGCAGCCCCTCCCATGGGGTCACTGAAGCTTTCTTT,CASSPSHGVTEAFF